Below are 12 T cell receptor beta chains sequenced from a single sample in a study of identical twins. MiXCR, applied by TCRdb to the 5' RACE reads, yields one record per CDR3 protein. Of approximately 690,000 distinct CDR3 sequences in the sample, approximately 6.1% were seen once. Sequenced sample: naive T cells sorted from blood. These receptors originate from a man aged 18-30 years in good health.

Comment on this clonotype: At one of its ends the junction is not consistent with the germline gene, which may arise from a read error. This chain joins TRBV30 and TRBJ1-4, with TRBD1 matching over 10 bases. In germline, CDR1 is GTSNPN, CDR2 SVGIG (reference sequence). This CDR3 is 16 amino acids long. The CDR3 coding sequence is TGTGCCTGCGGACAGGGGGTCCTTGCAACTAATGAAAAACTGTGTTTT. Its protein is CACGQGVLATNEKLCF.

The V call is TRBV20-1, the J call TRBJ1-6; D not certain. The CDR3 is 14 residues long. V was shortened by 3 bases and J by 10 bases, with 16 bases between the two germline ends. The germline V gene has CDR1 DFQATT and CDR2 SNEGSKA (reference sequence). The CDR3 DNA sequence: TGCAGTGCTAGCTCGGGCGGGCAAGGGTCACCCCTCCACTTT. Translation: CSASSGGQGSPLHF.

The chain recombines TRBV4-3 with TRBJ1-6; the D is unclear. The CDR3 spans 13 residues. The V end was cut by 0 bases, the J end by 8 bases, with 5 bases between. CDR1 and CDR2 from the germline V gene are LGHNA and YSLEER. CDR3 DNA: TGCGCCAGCAGCCAAGAAAGTTATTCACCCCTCCACTTT. The encoded protein is CASSQESYSPLHF.

The sample holds a few counts of this clonotype. V gene TRBV29-1 combines with J gene TRBJ2-1; TRBD1 is a possible D gene (6 bases). CDR1 is SQVTM, CDR2 ANQGSEA, per germline. V lost 3 bases and J lost 6, with 12 bases in between. CDR3 length equals 13 residues. The CDR3 DNA sequence: TGCAGCGTTGACAGGGGAGCAAGCAATGAGCAGTTCTTC. Protein product: CSVDRGASNEQFF.

This clonotype was seen at least ten times. This chain joins TRBV20-1 and TRBJ1-4, with D unresolved. The germline V and J ends were trimmed by 0 bases and 0 bases, with 11 bases remaining between them. CDR3 length: 16 amino acids. Germline V lookup: CDR1 DFQATT, CDR2 SNEGSKA (reference sequence). The CDR3 bases are TGCAGTGCTAGAGATCGAAACCATGCAACTAATGAAAAACTGTTTTTT. Residues: CSARDRNHATNEKLFF.

This chain joins TRBV12-3 or TRBV12-4 and TRBJ2-3; D is unclear. Trimming left V 5 bases short and J 3 bases short, with 15 bases between. The CDR3 consists of 15 residues. The CDR3, as DNA: TGTGCCAGCAGTCCCCGTATGGGTGTTACAGATACGCAGTATTTT. This codes for CASSPRMGVTDTQYF.

This clonotype was seen repeatedly, ten times or more. A read error may account for a junction end that differs from germline. The chain recombines TRBV25-1 with TRBJ1-5; weak D call: TRBD1 (5 bases). Germline CDR1 and CDR2: MGHDK and SYGVNS. This CDR3 has 11 amino acids. The CDR3 DNA is TGCCTAGGGGAAGGCAATCAGCCCCAGCATTTT. Amino acid sequence: CLGEGNQPQHF.

This clonotype was seen ten or more times. The J gene is TRBJ2-7, the V gene TRBV5-1; D might be TRBD1 (6 bases). Germline assignment: CDR1 SGHRS and CDR2 YFSETQ. CDR3 length: 16 residues. V lost 0 bases and J lost 2, with 15 bases in between. Here the CDR3 DNA reads TGCGCCAGCAGCTTGGCCCTCTCAGGGGCCCCCTACGAGCAGTACTTC. Protein product: CASSLALSGAPYEQYF.

This clonotype was seen at least ten times. J is TRBJ2-2 and V is TRBV6-1, with 9 positions matching TRBD2. Looked up from germline, CDR1 is MNHNS and CDR2 is SASEGT. J lost 4 bases, V lost 6 bases, and 6 bases had no gene match. This CDR3 region has 15 residues. This CDR3 is CASRIPTSGTGELFF. CDR3 DNA: TGTGCCAGCAGGATTCCGACTAGCGGCACCGGGGAGCTGTTTTTT.

This chain links TRBV7-9 with TRBJ2-7; D tentatively fits TRBD1 or TRBD2 (5 bases each). The length of the CDR3 is 15 residues. V was pared by 8 bases and J by 0 bases, with 17 bases between. CDR1 is SEHNR and CDR2 is FQNEAQ in the germline V gene (reference sequence). The CDR3 nucleotides are TGTGCCAGCTGTGGTTACGGGGACCCCTCCTACGAGCAGTACTTC. Encoded protein: CASCGYGDPSYEQYF. Supplemented by reference TRBV7-9 and TRBJ2-7, the full variable domain reads DTGVSQNPRHKITKRGQNVTFRCDPISEHNRLYWYRQTLGQGPEFLTYFQNEAQLEKSRLLSDRFSAERPKGSFSTLEIQRTEQGDSAMYLCASCGYGDPSYEQYFGPGTRLTVT.

This clonotype was counted only a few times. V and J are TRBV27 and TRBJ1-4, with D uncertain. Germline-derived CDR1 and CDR2 are MNHEY and SMNVEV (reference sequence). The V and J ends lost 7 bases and 3 bases respectively, with 12 bases between them. The CDR3 runs 14 residues. CDR3 in DNA: TGTGCCAGCATGGGAGAAGAAGCTAATGAAAAACTGTTTTTT. This translates into CASMGEEANEKLFF.

This clonotype was seen at least ten times. The V call is TRBV12-3 or TRBV12-4, the J call TRBJ2-1, with D maybe TRBD2 (5 bases). The ends were cut back, 6 bases at V and 12 bases at J, with 12 bases in the middle. The CDR3 totals 11 residues. CDR3 bases: TGTGCCAGCAGGGCCCGAGAGGGGCAGTTCTTC. It codes for CASRAREGQFF.